This entry is about one TCR beta chain. The antigen it binds to is not known. The input lacks base qualities; no much larger clone sits a single base away. The sample originates from a study of blood T cell repertoires in COVID-19 (dated by TCRdb to the early 2020s). Background on the whole study: Samples covering the acute and convalescent phases of COVID-19 were provided by collaborators in the United States, Italy and Spain. The prospective study material was composed of cDNA or gDNA derived from T cells, B-cell-depleted T cells, or PBMCs. The dataset comprised deeply sampled blood TCRbeta repertoires from subjects exposed to, actively infected with, or recovered from COVID-19. The repertoires were released in a freely available public database meant as a resource for research on the immune response to SARS-CoV-2. The samples were drawn from the first 160 participants of the ongoing ImmuneRACE study and from 950 to 1,500 subjects provided by 6 global collaborators. Sample metadata almost always included a de-identified subject ID, COVID-19 status, age in years and sex. HLA class I and class II types, where available, came from metadata supplied by the sample provider rather than from assay-based typing. Study-level results and caveats: The amount of clinical and demographic metadata varied by source and participant and was provided uncurated.

The immunoSEQ Assay, a bias-controlled multiplex PCR, was used to amplify TCRbeta CDR3 regions from genomic DNA. The study's own analysis went as follows. Nucleated cell counts per sample were estimated from amplification of reference gene primers within the assay. Sequence reads were collapsed and filtered to measure the absolute abundance of every unique TCRbeta CDR3 rearrangement. For each sample, productive Simpson clonality was calculated as the square root of Simpson's diversity index across productive rearrangements. Imported from immuneACCESS, the table was reduced by TCRdb to in-frame sequences with V and J called. These copies leave out some clones; in studies compared against another copy, an unresolved V gene accounts for under half, and the cause of the remainder is not known. That table gives V, J and clone size, and the DNA gave D and trimming. The sample data list 200,000 to 250,000 clones, and 80% to 85% of these were observed just once. The ten largest clones take up around 8% of the sample.

In Seattle, one collaborating source enrolled patients while the infection was active and tracked those patients longitudinally over the course of disease. The collaborating institutions used their own protocols to collect whole blood in K2EDTA tubes. For TCRbeta analysis, collaborator samples were shipped as frozen whole blood, as isolated PBMCs, or as DNA extracted from either sample type. The receptor was derived from a woman older than 75 with COVID-19, enrolled during active disease. Sequencing was performed on peripheral blood.

The CDR3 is CASGVTSNQPQHF. The DNA reads as follows: TGTGCCTCAGGGGTTACGAGCAATCAGCCCCAGCATTTT. The sequence joins TRBV7-2 to TRBJ1-5; the D segment could be TRBD1, given 6 matching bases. The CDR3 contains 13 residues, cysteine and phenylalanine counted. The CDR3 DNA has 39 bases and is translated from base 1. The V end loses 11 bases and the J end loses 1 base, and a stretch of 12 bases separates them. According to the germline V gene, CDR1 reads SGHTA and CDR2 reads FQGNSA. Extended through the reference TRBV7-2 and TRBJ1-5 proteins, this CDR3 yields the full variable domain: GAGVSQSPSNKVTEKGKDVELRCDPISGHTALYWYRQSLGQGLEFLIYFQGNSAPDKSGLPSDRFSAERTGGSVSTLTIQRTQQEDSAVYLCASGVTSNQPQHFGDGTRLSIL.